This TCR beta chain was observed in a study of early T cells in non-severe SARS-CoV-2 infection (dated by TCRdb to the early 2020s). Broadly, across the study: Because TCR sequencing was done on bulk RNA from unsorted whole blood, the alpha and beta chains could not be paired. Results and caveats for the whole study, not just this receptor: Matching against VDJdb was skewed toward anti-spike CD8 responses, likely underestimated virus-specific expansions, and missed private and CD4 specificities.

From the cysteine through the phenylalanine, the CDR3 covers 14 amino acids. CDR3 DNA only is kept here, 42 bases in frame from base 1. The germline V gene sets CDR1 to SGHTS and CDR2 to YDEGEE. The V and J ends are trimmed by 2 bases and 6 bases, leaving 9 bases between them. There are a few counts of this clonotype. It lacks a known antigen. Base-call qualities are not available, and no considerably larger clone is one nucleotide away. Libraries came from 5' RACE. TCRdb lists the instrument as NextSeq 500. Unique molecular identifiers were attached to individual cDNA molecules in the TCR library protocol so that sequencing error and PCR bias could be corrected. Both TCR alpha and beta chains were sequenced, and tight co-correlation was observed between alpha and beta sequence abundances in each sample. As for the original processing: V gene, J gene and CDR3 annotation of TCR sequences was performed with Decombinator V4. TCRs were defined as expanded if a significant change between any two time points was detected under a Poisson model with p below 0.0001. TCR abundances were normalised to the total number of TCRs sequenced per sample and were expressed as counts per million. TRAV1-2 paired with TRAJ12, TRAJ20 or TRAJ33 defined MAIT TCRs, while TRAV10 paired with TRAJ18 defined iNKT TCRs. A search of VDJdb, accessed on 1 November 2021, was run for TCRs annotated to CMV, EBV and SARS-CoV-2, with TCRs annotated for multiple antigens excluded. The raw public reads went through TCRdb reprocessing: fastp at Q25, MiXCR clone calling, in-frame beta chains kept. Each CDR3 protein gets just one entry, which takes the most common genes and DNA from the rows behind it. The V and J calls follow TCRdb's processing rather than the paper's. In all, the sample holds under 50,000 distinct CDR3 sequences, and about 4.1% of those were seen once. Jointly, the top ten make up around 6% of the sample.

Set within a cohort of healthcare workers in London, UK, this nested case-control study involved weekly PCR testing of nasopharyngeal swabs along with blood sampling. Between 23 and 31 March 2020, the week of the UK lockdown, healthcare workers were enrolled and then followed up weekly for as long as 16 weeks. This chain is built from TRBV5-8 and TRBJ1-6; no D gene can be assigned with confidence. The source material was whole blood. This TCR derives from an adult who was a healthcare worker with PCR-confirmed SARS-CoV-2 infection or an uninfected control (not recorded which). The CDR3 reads CASSFHAGNSPLHF. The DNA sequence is TGTGCCAGCAGCTTTCACGCGGGTAATTCACCCCTCCACTTT. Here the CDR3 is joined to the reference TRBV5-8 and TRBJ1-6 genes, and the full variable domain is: EAGVTQSPTHLIKTRGQQATLRCSPISGHTSVYWYQQALGLGLQFLLWYDEGEERNRGNFPPRFSGRQFPNYSSELNVNALELEDSALYLCASSFHAGNSPLHFGNGTRLTVT.